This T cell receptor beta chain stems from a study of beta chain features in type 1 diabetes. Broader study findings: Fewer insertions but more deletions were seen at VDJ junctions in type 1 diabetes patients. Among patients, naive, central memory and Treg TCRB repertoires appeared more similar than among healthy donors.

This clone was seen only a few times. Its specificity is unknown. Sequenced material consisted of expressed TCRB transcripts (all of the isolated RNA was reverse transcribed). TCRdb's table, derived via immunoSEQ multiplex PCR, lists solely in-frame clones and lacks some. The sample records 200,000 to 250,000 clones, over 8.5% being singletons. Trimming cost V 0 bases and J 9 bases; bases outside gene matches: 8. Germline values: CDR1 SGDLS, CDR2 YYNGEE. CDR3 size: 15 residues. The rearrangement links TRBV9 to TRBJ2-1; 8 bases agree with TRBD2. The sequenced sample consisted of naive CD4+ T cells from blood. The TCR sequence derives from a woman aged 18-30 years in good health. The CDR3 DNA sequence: TGTGCCAGCAGCGTAGGCCTAGCGGGTTCATCTGAGCAGTTCTTC. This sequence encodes CASSVGLAGSSEQFF.